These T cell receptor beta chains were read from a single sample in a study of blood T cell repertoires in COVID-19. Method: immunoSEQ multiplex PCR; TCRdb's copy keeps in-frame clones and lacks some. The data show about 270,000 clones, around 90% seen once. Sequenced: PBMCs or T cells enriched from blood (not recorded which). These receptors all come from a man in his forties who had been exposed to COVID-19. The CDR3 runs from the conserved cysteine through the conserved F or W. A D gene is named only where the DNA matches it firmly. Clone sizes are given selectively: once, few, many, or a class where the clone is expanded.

TGTGCCACCAGTGATTCTGCTAGCGGGACAGACTACGAGCAGTACTTC	CATSDSASGTDYEQYF	TRBD2	16	TRBV24-1	TRBJ2-7	.
TGTGCCAGCAGTACCGAGGTGGTGCGGGAGGGCGCTACGCAGTATTTT	CASSTEVVREGATQYF	TRBD2	16	TRBV28	TRBJ2-3	.
TGTGCCAGCAGTGCGCGGGAGTACGGGGAGCAGTACTTC	CASSAREYGEQYF	TRBD2	13	TRBV6-4	TRBJ2-7	.
TGTGCCAGCTCACCACCTCAGGGTTGGGATACGCAGTATTTT	CASSPPQGWDTQYF	.	14	TRBV18	TRBJ2-3	.
TGCGCCAGCAGCCAGGCGGGGCCCGCCTACGAGCAGTACTTC	CASSQAGPAYEQYF	.	14	TRBV4-1	TRBJ2-7	few
TGCGCCAGCAGTGAGGGGACTAGCGGGAGGATAGAACACGAGCAGTACTTC	CASSEGTSGRIEHEQYF	TRBD2	17	TRBV10-1	TRBJ2-7	.
TGTGCCAGCAGCCTGAGACAGGGCAGGCTCGGGGCCAACGTCCTGACTTTC	CASSLRQGRLGANVLTF	TRBD1	17	TRBV5-4	TRBJ2-6	.
TGTGCCAGCAGTCCTCTAGCGGAAACTACCTACGAGCAGTACTTC	CASSPLAETTYEQYF	TRBD2	15	TRBV27	TRBJ2-7	.
TGTGCCAGCAGCGTAGTTATGGAGACCCAGTACTTC	CASSVVMETQYF	.	12	TRBV9	TRBJ2-5	.
TGTGCCAGCAGTTTAGGGACTAGCGGGAAGCAGTATTTT	CASSLGTSGKQYF	TRBD2	13	TRBV28	TRBJ2-3	.
TGTGCCAGCAAACAGACAGACAATCAGCCCCAGCATTTT	CASKQTDNQPQHF	.	13	TRBV2	TRBJ1-5	.
TGTGCCAGCAGCCAAGTTGAGGAGGGGCTAGAGGGCCCAGATACGCAGTATTTT	CASSQVEEGLEGPDTQYF	.	18	TRBV3-1/TRBV3-2	TRBJ2-3	once
TGTGCCAGCAGTGGTGTGACTAGCACAGATACGCAGTATTTT	CASSGVTSTDTQYF	.	14	TRBV2	TRBJ2-3	.
TGCGCCAGCAGCTTGGTACCGGAGGAGCAGTTCTTC	CASSLVPEEQFF	.	12	TRBV5-1	TRBJ2-1	few
TGTGCCAGCAGTCCCGAGGGTCCCCAAGAGACCCAGTACTTC	CASSPEGPQETQYF	.	14	TRBV5-4	TRBJ2-5	.
TGTGCCAGCAGCTTAGTGCAGGGGGTATTCACTGAAGCTTTCTTT	CASSLVQGVFTEAFF	TRBD1	15	TRBV11-2	TRBJ1-1	.
TGTGCCAGCACCACAAAAAGGACACCTGAGCCCCAGCATTTT	CASTTKRTPEPQHF	.	14	TRBV7-9	TRBJ1-5	.
TGTGCCTGGAGTGCTTCACCCGCGGCTTTCTTT	CAWSASPAAFF	.	11	TRBV30	TRBJ1-1	.
TGTGCCAGCAGCTCCGACAGAATCGCCGAGCAGTACTTC	CASSSDRIAEQYF	.	13	TRBV6-2/TRBV6-3	TRBJ2-7	.
TGTGCCAGCAGCGTCCGGGACAGGGCGGGAGAGCAGTACTTC	CASSVRDRAGEQYF	TRBD1	14	TRBV9	TRBJ2-7	.
TGTGCCAGCAGTGACAGGGTCGTCAATCAGCCCCAGCATTTT	CASSDRVVNQPQHF	.	14	TRBV2	TRBJ1-5	once
TGTGCCAGCAAGGGGCTGATCGAGCAGTACTTC	CASKGLIEQYF	.	11	TRBV7-9	TRBJ2-7	.
TGCGCCAGCAGCACGACTAGCGGGAGGGCTTTCAATGAGCAGTTCTTC	CASSTTSGRAFNEQFF	TRBD2	16	TRBV4-1	TRBJ2-1	.
TGTGCCAGCAGCCTTTCACAGGGCCCCTACTATGGCTACACCTTC	CASSLSQGPYYGYTF	.	15	TRBV9	TRBJ1-2	.
TGTGCCAGCAGCCCGGGAGTAGAGACCCAGTACTTC	CASSPGVETQYF	.	12	TRBV11-2	TRBJ2-5	.
TGTGCCAGCAGTACCGGGACTAGCGGGATGGAGACCCAGTACTTC	CASSTGTSGMETQYF	TRBD2	15	TRBV6-2/TRBV6-3	TRBJ2-5	.
TGTGCCAGCAGTTTTTCAGGGGGCAGTAACTATGGCTACACCTTC	CASSFSGGSNYGYTF	TRBD1	15	TRBV28	TRBJ1-2	.
TGTGCCAGTAATACGCAGGGGCTGGGGTACAATGAGCAGTTCTTC	CASNTQGLGYNEQFF	.	15	TRBV19	TRBJ2-1	.
TGTGCCAGCAGCCAGAGGACAGGGCCTTCTGGAAACACCATATATTTT	CASSQRTGPSGNTIYF	TRBD1	16	TRBV13	TRBJ1-3	.
TGTGCCAGCAGCTCCCCGGACGGGACAGCGAACACCGGGGAGCTGTTTTTT	CASSSPDGTANTGELFF	TRBD1	17	TRBV11-2	TRBJ2-2	.
TGTGCCAGCAGCTTAGTCGATGGGGGAGGAAGGACTGAAGCTTTCTTT	CASSLVDGGGRTEAFF	.	16	TRBV7-2	TRBJ1-1	.
TGTGCCAGCAGCCAAGGTCCCCTGACCCAACAGGCTCCGGAGTCCGGGGAGCTGTTTTTT	CASSQGPLTQQAPESGELFF	.	20	TRBV3-1/TRBV3-2	TRBJ2-2	.
TGTGCCAGCAGTTTAGCGGGACAGGGGTACCAGCCCCAGCATTTT	CASSLAGQGYQPQHF	TRBD1	15	TRBV7-2	TRBJ1-5	.
TGTGCCAGCTCGCGTGCACAGGGTAACGAGCAGTACTTC	CASSRAQGNEQYF	.	13	TRBV18	TRBJ2-7	.
TGTGCCAGCAGCTTAGCTGGGGCGCTACAAGAGACCCAGTACTTC	CASSLAGALQETQYF	.	15	TRBV7-2	TRBJ2-5	.
TGTGCCAGCAGCGCTCGACTAGCGGGAGTCTCGGACCAGTTCTTC	CASSARLAGVSDQFF	TRBD2	15	TRBV9	TRBJ2-1	.
TGCAGTGCTAGTGTGGGCTTTGGCAATCAGCCCCAGCATTTT	CSASVGFGNQPQHF	.	14	TRBV20-1	TRBJ1-5	.
TGTGCCAGCAGTGCAGACGGGGGTGGTGGCTACACCTTC	CASSADGGGGYTF	.	13	TRBV6-4	TRBJ1-2	.
TGTGCCAGCAGCTTAAGTCTAGCGGGAGTTCACCATCCAAGAGAGACCCAGTACTTC	CASSLSLAGVHHPRETQYF	TRBD2	19	TRBV7-8	TRBJ2-5	.
TGTGCCACCAGTGACCCCAAAGGGGCAACTAATGAAAAACTGTTTTTT	CATSDPKGATNEKLFF	.	16	TRBV24-1	TRBJ1-4	.